The 5 T cell receptor beta chains given below trace back to one sample, sequenced in a study of cytomegalovirus exposure and HLA in healthy donors. It was with 60 Vbeta and 13 Jbeta primers that the PCR ran. Assay: immunoSEQ multiplex PCR; the TCRdb copy retains only in-frame clones and omits some. The table records under 150,000 clones, 60% to 85% of them present only once. The sequenced sample was PBMCs. These receptors were collected from a male donor in good health and CMV-seronegative.

The chain uses TRBV7-8 and TRBJ1-1; D remains unclear. Trimming took 0 bases from V and 1 from J, leaving 12 bases between them. CDR1 and CDR2 from the germline V gene are SGHVS and FQNEAQ. CDR3 length: 16 residues. The CDR3 here is CASSLAGRTRNTEAFF. CDR3 DNA: TGTGCCAGCAGCTTAGCGGGGAGGACCCGGAACACTGAAGCTTTCTTT.

The rearrangement links TRBV5-6 to TRBJ1-4, with 7 bases fitting TRBD1. The germline V gene encodes CDR1 SGHDT and CDR2 YYEEEE. Trimming cost V 3 bases and J 3 bases; bases outside gene matches: 5. The CDR3 length is 15 residues. CDR3 bases: TGTGCCAGCAGCTCGAGACAGGGAGCTAATGAAAAACTGTTTTTT. This sequence encodes CASSSRQGANEKLFF. Full variable domain (rest looked up from reference TRBV5-6 and TRBJ1-4): DAGVTQSPTHLIKTRGQQVTLRCSPKSGHDTVSWYQQALGQGPQFIFQYYEEEERQRGNFPDRFSGHQFPNYSSELNVNALLLGDSALYLCASSSRQGANEKLFFGSGTQLSVL.

V is TRBV21-1 and J is TRBJ1-1. TRBV21-1 is marked as a pseudogene. The CDR3 is 15 residues long. The CDR3 DNA reads as TGTGCCAGCAGCAAAATGTATCCCGGGAACACTGAAGCTTTCTTT. Encoded protein: CASSKMYPGNTEAFF.

This chain uses TRBV11-3 with TRBJ2-2; D ambiguous. Germline-derived CDR1 and CDR2 are SGHNT and YENEEA. The V end was cut by 6 bases, the J end by 2 bases, with 7 bases between. This CDR3 comprises 13 residues. The CDR3 DNA sequence: TGTGCCAGCAGTCTAGACAACACCGGGGAGCTGTTTTTT. Its protein product is CASSLDNTGELFF.

As concerns this clone: Germline is not matched at one junction end, which may reflect a read error. The rearrangement joins TRBV7-9 to TRBJ1-5; D possibly corresponds to TRBD1 (6 bases). The CDR3 runs 14 residues. CDR1 SEHNR and CDR2 FQNEAQ come from the germline V gene (reference sequence). As DNA, the CDR3 is TGTTCCAGCAGCCGACAGGCGTCGGATCAGCCCCAGCATTTT. This codes for CSSSRQASDQPQHF.